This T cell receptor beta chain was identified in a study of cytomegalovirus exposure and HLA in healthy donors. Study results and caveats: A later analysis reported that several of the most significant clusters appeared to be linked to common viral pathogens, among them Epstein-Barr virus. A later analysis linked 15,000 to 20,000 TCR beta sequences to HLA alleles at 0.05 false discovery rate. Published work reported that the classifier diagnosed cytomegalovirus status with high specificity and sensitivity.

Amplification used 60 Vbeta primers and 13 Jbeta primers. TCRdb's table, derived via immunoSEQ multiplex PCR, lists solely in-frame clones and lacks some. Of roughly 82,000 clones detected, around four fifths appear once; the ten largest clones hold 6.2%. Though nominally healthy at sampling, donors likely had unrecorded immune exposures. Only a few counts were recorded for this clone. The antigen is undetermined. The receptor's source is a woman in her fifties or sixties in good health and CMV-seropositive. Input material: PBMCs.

CDR3 nucleotides: TGCGCCAGCAGCTTGGGGCAGGGCAACGAGCCCCAGCATTTT. Its translation is CASSLGQGNEPQHF. The chain links TRBV5-1 to TRBJ1-5; D perhaps matches TRBD1 (5 bases). Germline assignment: CDR1 SGHRS and CDR2 YFSETQ. V lost 0 bases and J 8 bases, leaving 12 bases between the germline ends. This CDR3 has 14 residues.